This T cell receptor (beta chain) is from a study of blood T cell repertoires in COVID-19. About the research overall: T cells, B-cell-depleted T cells, or PBMCs supplied cDNA or gDNA.

Clones were sequenced by immunoSEQ multiplex PCR, and TCRdb holds only the in-frame ones, with some missing. Here the sample spans roughly 110,000 clones, roughly four fifths being singletons. Germline V gene data show CDR1 as SGHRS and CDR2 as YFSETQ. The CDR3 covers 16 residues. V lost 0 bases and J lost 4; bases outside the gene matches: 4. Sequencing was performed on peripheral blood. The chain uses TRBV5-1 and TRBJ2-1; 10 nucleotides line up with TRBD2. This TCR was sampled from a man aged 65-85 years with acute or convalescent COVID-19. The CDR3 bases are TGCGCCAGCAGCTTGGACGGGACTAGCGCGTACAATGAGCAGTTCTTC. Translated, it gives CASSLDGTSAYNEQFF.